The next 24 T cell receptor beta chains were all read from a single sample in a study of blood T cell repertoires in COVID-19. The table came from immunoSEQ multiplex PCR; TCRdb's copy has only in-frame clones and leaves some out. The table lists roughly 100,000 clones, about nine tenths of them singletons. The source material was peripheral blood. These receptors all come from a woman aged 50 to 60 with COVID-19, enrolled during active disease.

This sequence joins TRBV6-5 and TRBJ1-4; perhaps TRBD1 as D (6 bases). CDR3 length: 15 residues. V lost 6 bases and J lost 7, with 18 bases in between. Germline CDR1 MNHEY, CDR2 SVGAGI. The CDR3 DNA follows: TGTGCCAGCAGCTCCATACAGGGCTTGCGTGAAAAACTGTTTTTT. Amino acids: CASSSIQGLREKLFF.

This clone was detected once. The rearrangement uses TRBV6-6 and TRBJ2-1; 7 nucleotides line up with TRBD2. Per germline, CDR1 MNHNY and CDR2 SVGAGI (reference sequence). J was trimmed by 6 bases and V by 7 bases; bases with no gene match: 3. This CDR3 has 12 amino acids. The CDR3 bases are TGTGCCAGCATCGGACTAGGCAATGAGCAGTTCTTC. Protein: CASIGLGNEQFF.

About this clone: Germline and junction disagree at one end, which may indicate a read error. The rearrangement uses TRBV3-1 (or the pseudogene TRBV3-2) and TRBJ2-1; a possible D gene is TRBD2 (6 bases). The CDR3 length is 12 residues. CDR1 is LGHDT and CDR2 is YNNKEL in the germline V gene (reference sequence). The CDR3 DNA is TGTGCCAGCAGCCACTGGGGGGTTGAGCAGCTCTTC. Protein sequence: CASSHWGVEQLF.

V gene TRBV15 combines with J gene TRBJ2-1; 8 bases are a match to TRBD2. This CDR3 is built from 16 residues. With V trimmed by 0 bases and J by 2 bases, 3 bases remained unmatched. Germline V gene sequence: CDR1 LNHNV, CDR2 YYDKDF (reference sequence). CDR3 residues: CATSRDTAGAYNEQFF. In DNA form, the CDR3 reads TGTGCCACCAGCAGAGATACAGCGGGGGCCTACAATGAGCAGTTCTTC. The whole variable domain, remainder taken from reference TRBV15 and TRBJ2-1, is DAMVIQNPRYQVTQFGKPVTLSCSQTLNHNVMYWYQQKSSQAPKLLFHYYDKDFNNEADTPDNFQSRRPNTSFCFLDIRSPGLGDTAMYLCATSRDTAGAYNEQFFGPGTRLTVL.

The chain has TRBV5-8 and TRBJ1-5; D unclear. The CDR3 contains 16 residues. Germline-derived CDR1 and CDR2 are SGHTS and YDEGEE. V dropped 0 bases and J dropped 7 bases, with 17 bases sitting between them. The CDR3 region is CASSLEAWESGQPQHF. The CDR3 region has the DNA TGTGCCAGCAGCTTGGAGGCGTGGGAGAGTGGGCAGCCCCAGCATTTT.

The gene calls are TRBV29-1 and TRBJ1-1; unclear D gene. V lost 6 bases and J 3 bases, leaving 14 bases between the germline ends. Germline lookup yields CDR1 SQVTM and CDR2 ANQGSEA. The CDR3 runs 13 residues. The CDR3 is CSVHINRDTEAFF. The DNA of the CDR3 is TGCAGCGTCCACATAAATCGGGACACTGAAGCTTTCTTT.

This clone showed up just once. The J gene is TRBJ2-5, the V gene TRBV4-1; maybe TRBD1 (5 bases). Germline V gene data show CDR1 as MGHRA and CDR2 as YSYEKL. V dropped 3 bases and J dropped 5 bases, with 13 bases sitting between them. The CDR3 runs 14 residues. The CDR3 sequence: CASSHLGAGETQYF. The DNA for the CDR3 is TGCGCCAGCAGCCATCTTGGGGCCGGGGAGACCCAGTACTTC.

The V and J genes are TRBV5-1 and TRBJ1-6; TRBD1 matches 7 bases. The J segment lost 0 bases and the V segment lost 4 bases, leaving 4 bases of the junction unmatched. The germline V gene has CDR1 SGHRS and CDR2 YFSETQ. This CDR3 is 16 amino acids long. DNA for the CDR3: TGCGCCAGCAGCAAGACAGGGAGCTCCTATAATTCACCCCTCCACTTT. Translated, it gives CASSKTGSSYNSPLHF.

The V call is TRBV6-5, the J call TRBJ2-7, with 9 positions matching TRBD1. The junction had 4 bases not matched to a gene; V was cut back by 0 bases and J by 4 bases. Germline assignment: CDR1 MNHEY and CDR2 SVGAGI. This CDR3 is 15 amino acids long. The chain's CDR3 is CASSYSTGGPYEQYF. The CDR3 DNA is TGTGCCAGCAGTTACTCAACAGGGGGCCCATACGAGCAGTACTTC.

The chain has TRBV3-1 (or the pseudogene TRBV3-2) and TRBJ1-1; D may be TRBD1 (5 bases). Germline V gives CDR1 LGHDT, CDR2 YNNKEL (reference sequence). CDR3 length: 15 residues. V dropped 1 base and J dropped 0 bases, with 9 bases sitting between them. CDR3 nucleotide sequence: TGTGCCAGCAGCCAAGTGGGGGGGATGAACACTGAAGCTTTCTTT. Translating it yields CASSQVGGMNTEAFF.

This rearrangement joins TRBV2 to TRBJ2-5, with 7 positions matching TRBD2. Germline values: CDR1 SNHLY, CDR2 FYNNEI. The ends lost 7 bases at V and 5 bases at J; junction bases unmatched: 4. CDR3 length: 12 residues. The CDR3 reads CASNRLAETQYF. The CDR3 DNA is TGTGCCAGCAACAGACTAGCTGAGACCCAGTACTTC. Full variable domain (missing parts from reference TRBV2 and TRBJ2-5): EPEVTQTPSHQVTQMGQEVILRCVPISNHLYFYWYRQILGQKVEFLVSFYNNEISEKSEIFDDQFSVERPDGSNFTLKIRSTKLEDSAMYFCASNRLAETQYFGPGTRLLVL.

This sequence joins TRBV9 and TRBJ2-2, with D uncertain. Between the trimmed V and J ends, which lost 3 bases and 3 bases, there was a span of 18 bases. CDR1 and CDR2 from the germline V gene are SGDLS and YYNGEE. The CDR3 length is 17 residues. CDR3 region: CASSGNPFHRDTGELFF. CDR3 nucleotide sequence: TGTGCCAGCAGCGGAAATCCTTTCCATAGAGACACCGGGGAGCTGTTTTTT.

J is TRBJ1-2 and V is TRBV19; a weak D match, TRBD1 (6 bases). V gave up 6 bases and J gave up 2 bases, with 16 bases separating them. Looked up from germline, CDR1 is LNHDA and CDR2 is SQIVND (reference sequence). The CDR3 covers 15 residues. CDR3 sequence: CASRKGQGSNYGYTF. Written as DNA, the CDR3 is TGTGCCAGTAGAAAAGGGCAGGGGTCCAACTATGGCTACACCTTC.

The chain uses TRBV30 and TRBJ1-2; D gene ambiguous. From germline, CDR1 is GTSNPN and CDR2 SVGIG (reference sequence). Between the trimmed V and J ends, which lost 5 bases and 5 bases, there was a span of 12 bases. CDR3 length: 12 residues. CDR3 residues: CAWAKTGYGYTF. The CDR3 DNA reads as TGTGCCTGGGCAAAGACGGGGTATGGCTACACCTTC.

The chain couples TRBV10-3 to TRBJ1-1; 8 nucleotides agree with TRBD1. The CDR3 runs 15 residues. After removal of 5 bases from V and 4 bases from J, the junction contained 9 bases not matched to a gene. Per the germline V gene, CDR1 is ENHRY and CDR2 is SYGVKD. The CDR3 protein is CAISNMKTGGTEAFF. The CDR3 nucleotides are TGTGCCATCAGTAATATGAAAACAGGGGGCACTGAAGCTTTCTTT.

The V call is TRBV5-4, the J call TRBJ2-1; weak D call: TRBD2 (6 bases). Trimming took off 4 bases at V and 0 bases at J, with 11 bases between the two ends. The CDR3 extends over 15 amino acids. Germline CDR1 and CDR2: SGHNT and YYREEE (reference sequence). CDR3 bases: TGTGCCAGCAGCCTCGCTAGCGACTCCTACAATGAGCAGTTCTTC. This encodes CASSLASDSYNEQFF. The entire variable domain, with the rest obtained from reference TRBV5-4 and TRBJ2-1, is as follows: ETGVTQSPTHLIKTRGQQVTLRCSSQSGHNTVSWYQQALGQGPQFIFQYYREEENGRGNFPPRFSGLQFPNYSSELNVNALELDDSALYLCASSLASDSYNEQFFGPGTRLTVL.

V and J are TRBV30 and TRBJ2-7, with TRBD1 matching over 7 bases. After removal of 8 bases from V and 0 bases from J, the junction contained 10 bases not matched to a gene. Germline values: CDR1 GTSNPN, CDR2 SVGIG (reference sequence). CDR3 length equals 14 residues. The DNA for the CDR3 is TGTGCCACCCCACGACAGGGTAGCTCCTACGAGCAGTACTTC. It specifies CATPRQGSSYEQYF.

This clone was detected only once. The sample carries other DNA sequences with the same CDR3. The gene calls are TRBV11-2 and TRBJ1-1; 9 bases agree with TRBD1. This CDR3 spans 14 amino acids. The junction had 3 bases not matched to a gene; V was cut back by 4 bases and J by 3 bases. The germline CDR1 and CDR2 sequences are SGHAT and FQNNGV. The CDR3 coding sequence is TGTGCCAGCAGCTCGGGACAGGGCCACACTGAAGCTTTCTTT. It codes for CASSSGQGHTEAFF.

This sequence joins TRBV12-3 or TRBV12-4 and TRBJ1-1; D is unclear. This CDR3 spans 13 amino acids. V was pared by 7 bases and J by 1 base, with 10 bases between. Here the CDR3 DNA reads TGTGCCAGCATGAGATCCTGGAACACTGAAGCTTTCTTT. This gives the protein CASMRSWNTEAFF.

This clone was detected only a few times. The CDR3 here is CASSVDPGSSYEQYF. CDR3 coding DNA: TGTGCCAGCAGCGTAGATCCGGGGAGCTCCTACGAGCAGTACTTC. The V gene is TRBV9, the J gene TRBJ2-7; tentatively, D is TRBD2 (5 bases). Trimming removed 0 bases from V and 0 bases from J, with 10 bases in between. CDR1 is SGDLS, CDR2 YYNGEE, per germline. This CDR3 region has 15 residues.

The rearrangement joins TRBV6-5 to TRBJ2-2, with 9 bases aligning to TRBD1. CDR3 length equals 16 residues. The J segment lost 3 bases and the V segment lost 3 bases, leaving 5 bases of the junction unmatched. Germline V CDR1 and CDR2: MNHEY, SVGAGI. The CDR3 loop is CASSYTGGSDTGELFF. The CDR3 DNA is TGTGCCAGCAGTTATACAGGGGGCTCGGACACCGGGGAGCTGTTTTTT.

CDR3 bases: TGTGCCAGCAGCGTAGGAGGGGAGGGACAGCCCCAGCATTTT. Amino acids: CASSVGGEGQPQHF. The chain is built from TRBV9 and TRBJ1-5; a weak D match, TRBD1 (5 bases). Germline V lookup: CDR1 SGDLS, CDR2 YYNGEE. Trimming took 0 bases from V and 7 from J, leaving 11 bases between them. The CDR3 is 14 residues long.

This chain joins TRBV5-1 and TRBJ1-1; no definite D call. Germline assignment: CDR1 SGHRS and CDR2 YFSETQ. Trimming took off 0 bases at V and 0 bases at J, with 12 bases between the two ends. The CDR3 length is 16 residues. CDR3 coding DNA: TGCGCCAGCAGCTTGGGGCAGGCCTCTATGAACACTGAAGCTTTCTTT. This codes for CASSLGQASMNTEAFF.

The V and J genes are TRBV5-6 and TRBJ2-7, with 9 bases lining up with TRBD1. Germline CDR1 reads SGHDT; CDR2 reads YYEEEE. Unmatched junction bases numbered 8, after V lost 2 bases and J lost 5 bases. The CDR3 covers 15 residues. CDR3 residues: CASSFRDRVTHEQYF. The CDR3 nucleotides are TGTGCCAGCAGCTTTAGGGACAGGGTTACCCACGAGCAGTACTTC.